What follows are 32 T cell receptor beta chains derived from one specimen sequenced in a study of blood T cell repertoires in COVID-19. Profiling relied on immunoSEQ multiplex PCR, and the TCRdb table lists in-frame clones only, not all of them. The repertoire has 150,000 to 250,000 clones, 82% of them found once; the top ten carry about 12%. The sample consisted of PBMCs or T cells enriched from blood (not recorded which). The source of these receptors is a middle-aged man who had recovered from COVID-19.

The rearrangement links TRBV2 to TRBJ1-4, with TRBD1 as a possible D gene (6 bases). This CDR3 region has 14 residues. The germline CDR1 and CDR2 sequences are SNHLY and FYNNEI. V was shortened by 2 bases and J by 8 bases, with 12 bases between the two germline ends. CDR3 sequence reads: CASSERQAREKLFF. The CDR3 nucleotides are TGTGCCAGCAGTGAAAGACAGGCCCGGGAAAAACTGTTTTTT.

V is TRBV20-1 and J is TRBJ1-2, with D unresolved. Germline V CDR1 and CDR2: DFQATT, SNEGSKA (reference sequence). The CDR3 is made up of 11 amino acids. Trimming cost V 7 bases and J 2 bases, with 8 bases left between them. The CDR3 nucleotides read TGCAGTGGAGCCCTCAACTATGGCTACACCTTC. Translation gives CSGALNYGYTF.

The chain recombines TRBV18 with TRBJ1-5, with D possibly matching TRBD1 (5 bases). CDR3 length: 12 residues. Trimming shortened V by 5 bases and J by 5 bases, and 7 bases separated the two germline ends. Germline V gene sequence: CDR1 KGHSH, CDR2 LQKENI. The chain's CDR3 is CASSDSHQPQHF. The CDR3, as DNA: TGTGCCAGCTCAGACAGTCATCAGCCCCAGCATTTT.

The rearrangement uses TRBV4-1 and TRBJ1-5, with 8 bases matching TRBD1. The CDR3 is 16 amino acids. CDR1 and CDR2 (germline): MGHRA, YSYEKL. With 2 bases clipped from V and 6 bases from J, the junction kept 9 bases outside the gene matches. CDR3 in DNA: TGCGCCAGCAGCCAATCCGGGACAGGCCTTTTTCAGCCCCAGCATTTT. This gives the protein CASSQSGTGLFQPQHF.

This clone was counted a few times. V is TRBV29-1 and J is TRBJ2-3; the match to TRBD2 covers 12 bases. The trim removed 1 base at V and 1 base at J, leaving 6 bases unmatched. Germline CDR1 reads SQVTM; CDR2 reads ANQGSEA. This CDR3 is built from 17 residues. CDR3 nucleotide sequence: TGCAGCGTTGAAGGGTCTAGCGGGAGGGTTGGCACAGATACGCAGTATTTT. This codes for CSVEGSSGRVGTDTQYF.

This sequence joins TRBV10-2 and TRBJ2-5; TRBD1 might be the D (7 bases). V was pared by 4 bases and J by 4 bases, with 13 bases between. Germline CDR1 WSHSY, CDR2 SAAADI. The CDR3 is 14 amino acids. The CDR3 reads CASSAGGRTETQYF. The DNA for the CDR3 is TGCGCCAGCAGTGCAGGGGGGAGGACAGAGACCCAGTACTTC.

The V call is TRBV15, the J call TRBJ1-1; D not resolved. The CDR3 loop spans 12 amino acids. Per the germline V gene, CDR1 is LNHNV and CDR2 is YYDKDF (reference sequence). The germline V and J ends were trimmed by 3 bases and 7 bases, with 9 bases remaining between them. CDR3 amino acids: CATSRAYVEAFF. DNA of the CDR3: TGTGCCACCAGCAGGGCTTACGTTGAAGCTTTCTTT.

V gene TRBV5-6 combines with J gene TRBJ2-2; TRBD2 agrees at 8 bases. The V and J ends lost 4 bases and 3 bases, in that order; junction bases with no gene match: 8. Germline loops: CDR1 SGHDT, CDR2 YYEEEE. The CDR3 extends over 16 amino acids. CDR3 coding DNA: TGTGCCAGCAGCCAGCGGGGGAGGGACGACACCGGGGAGCTGTTTTTT. Its translation is CASSQRGRDDTGELFF.

The rearrangement uses TRBV11-2 and TRBJ2-5; 12 bases line up with TRBD2. This CDR3 has 17 amino acids. The V gene end was trimmed by 4 bases and the J gene end by 5 bases; junction bases not matched to a gene: 11. CDR1 is SGHAT and CDR2 is FQNNGV in the germline V gene. The CDR3 here is CASSSGRLAGVGETQYF. The CDR3 region has the DNA TGTGCCAGCAGCTCCGGAAGACTAGCGGGAGTCGGGGAGACCCAGTACTTC.

J is TRBJ1-4 and V is TRBV6-5, with D unclear. The V and J ends lost 8 bases and 3 bases respectively, with 13 bases between them. Per germline, CDR1 MNHEY and CDR2 SVGAGI. The length of the CDR3 is 14 residues. The DNA for the CDR3 is TGTGCCAGCGCCATTAGACACCCTAATGAAAAACTGTTTTTT. This gives the protein CASAIRHPNEKLFF.

This clone showed up just once. The chain carries TRBV7-9 and TRBJ1-1; D remains unclear. With 4 bases removed from V and 5 bases from J, the gap between germline ends came to 26 bases. The CDR3 has 18 amino acids. Germline values: CDR1 SEHNR, CDR2 FQNEAQ (reference sequence). The DNA for the CDR3 is TGTGCCAGCAGCTCAAGACCTCGTCCTCTCTTCGGGGATACTGAAGCTTTCTTT. This translates into CASSSRPRPLFGDTEAFF.

The chain employs TRBV9 and TRBJ2-3, with a possible D match to TRBD1 (5 bases). The V end was cut by 2 bases, the J end by 10 bases, with 17 bases between. The CDR3 length is 14 residues. CDR1 is SGDLS and CDR2 is YYNGEE in the germline V gene. CDR3 coding DNA: TGTGCCAGCAGCGTGGGTCGACTCCTAGGGGCGCAGTATTTT. This sequence encodes CASSVGRLLGAQYF.

This sequence joins TRBV7-6 and TRBJ1-1; D call uncertain. Germline CDR1 is SGHVS and CDR2 is FNYEAQ. This CDR3 spans 14 amino acids. Trimming pared 3 bases from V and 4 bases from J, leaving 12 bases between. The CDR3 DNA follows: TGTGCCAGCAGCTTTAATCTGGGGAGCACTGAAGCTTTCTTT. Encoded protein: CASSFNLGSTEAFF.

The chain is built from TRBV7-9 and TRBJ1-2, with D hard to call. From germline, CDR1 is SEHNR and CDR2 FQNEAQ (reference sequence). This CDR3 is built from 15 residues. The germline V and J ends were trimmed by 1 base and 4 bases, with 13 bases remaining between them. The CDR3 coding sequence is TGTGCCAGCAGCTTAGGAGAGGAATTTGGCTATGGCTACACCTTC. This sequence encodes CASSLGEEFGYGYTF.

J is TRBJ2-3 and V is TRBV7-2; D uncertain. The V end lost 1 base, the J end lost 4 bases, and 9 bases lay between the germline ends. CDR1 is SGHTA and CDR2 is FQGNSA in the germline V gene. This CDR3 comprises 14 residues. For the CDR3, the DNA is TGTGCCAGCAGCTTAGGGTCCGGTGCAGATACGCAGTATTTT. Amino acids: CASSLGSGADTQYF.

The CDR3 protein is CASSPSGGNEAFF. CDR3 coding DNA: TGTGCCAGCTCACCGAGTGGAGGGAATGAAGCTTTCTTT. The rearrangement links TRBV18 to TRBJ1-1; no definite D call. The CDR3 extends over 13 amino acids. The ends were cut back, 3 bases at V and 7 bases at J, with 12 bases in the middle. Germline V lookup: CDR1 KGHSH, CDR2 LQKENI.

This clone was seen a single time. The CDR3 here is CATSAVANEKLFF. CDR3 in DNA: TGTGCCACCAGTGCGGTAGCCAATGAAAAACTGTTTTTT. This chain connects TRBV24-1 to TRBJ1-4; D is unclear. CDR3 length: 13 amino acids. Germline V gives CDR1 KGHDR, CDR2 SFDVKD. V was cut by 5 bases and J by 5 bases, with 8 bases left in between.

The chain uses TRBV28 and TRBJ1-1; 7 positions agree with TRBD1. V lost 3 bases and J lost 7; bases outside the gene matches: 11. Looked up from germline, CDR1 is MDHEN and CDR2 is SYDVKM. The CDR3 has 15 amino acids. Here the CDR3 reads CASSFSGAGGGEAFF. The CDR3 DNA reads TGTGCCAGCAGTTTTTCCGGGGCAGGGGGTGGTGAAGCTTTCTTT.

V is TRBV6-2 or TRBV6-3 and J is TRBJ1-4; maybe TRBD1 (5 bases). Germline CDR1 MNHEY, CDR2 SVGEGT. There are 12 residues in the CDR3. Trimming removed 5 bases from V and 9 bases from J, with 10 bases in between. The CDR3: CASSTDSQKLFF. CDR3 sequence (DNA): TGTGCCAGCAGTACCGACAGTCAAAAACTGTTTTTT.

The chain couples TRBV19 to TRBJ1-3; D is unresolved. The CDR3 totals 15 residues. V was pared by 9 bases and J by 0 bases, with 15 bases between. The germline V gene has CDR1 LNHDA and CDR2 SQIVND (reference sequence). The CDR3 nucleotides read TGTGCCAGCCACACCCTAACAGACTCTGGAAACACCATATATTTT. This gives the protein CASHTLTDSGNTIYF. Full variable domain (remainder filled in from reference TRBV19 and TRBJ1-3): DGGITQSPKYLFRKEGQNVTLSCEQNLNHDAMYWYRQDPGQGLRLIYYSQIVNDFQKGDIAEGYSVSREKKESFPLTVTSAQKNPTAFYLCASHTLTDSGNTIYFGEGSWLTVV.

The genes are TRBV19 and TRBJ1-5; D gene unclear. Trimming pared 3 bases from V and 4 bases from J, leaving 10 bases between. CDR1 and CDR2 (germline): LNHDA, SQIVND (reference sequence). The CDR3 covers 14 residues. The CDR3 region is CASSMEQLNQPQHF. The CDR3 bases are TGTGCCAGTAGTATGGAGCAGCTAAATCAGCCCCAGCATTTT.

V gene TRBV27 combines with J gene TRBJ2-5, with 7 bases aligning to TRBD1. Germline CDR1 is MNHEY and CDR2 is SMNVEV (reference sequence). Losses at the gene ends were 3 bases for V and 1 base for J; bases not matched to a gene: 8. The CDR3 totals 16 residues. The CDR3 DNA sequence: TGTGCCAGCAGTTTCCGGGGACAGCTTATCCAAGAGACCCAGTACTTC. It specifies CASSFRGQLIQETQYF.

CDR3 in amino acids: CASSPGQGAGSPLHF. CDR3 nucleotide sequence: TGTGCCAGCAGTCCGGGACAGGGGGCAGGATCACCCCTCCACTTT. The chain links TRBV25-1 to TRBJ1-6; 12 bases are shared with TRBD1. The germline gives CDR1 MGHDK, CDR2 SYGVNS. The CDR3 spans 15 residues. Trimming at V came to 5 bases and at J to 10 bases, leaving 6 bases not matched to a gene.

The J gene is TRBJ1-5, the V gene TRBV24-1, with 10 bases lining up with TRBD1. Looked up from germline, CDR1 is KGHDR and CDR2 is SFDVKD. CDR3 length equals 15 residues. V lost 4 bases, J lost 6 bases, and 5 bases stayed unmatched. The CDR3 DNA sequence: TGTGCCACCAGTGACACGAGGACAGGGGGTCAGCCCCAGCATTTT. Translating it yields CATSDTRTGGQPQHF.

The chain uses TRBV9 and TRBJ1-2, with D possibly TRBD1 on 5 matching bases. The CDR3 runs to 13 residues. Germline CDR1 reads SGDLS; CDR2 reads YYNGEE. Between the trimmed V and J ends, which lost 6 bases and 8 bases, there was a span of 17 bases. CDR3 loop: CASTATGDRGYTF. For the CDR3, the DNA is TGTGCCAGCACCGCGACGGGGGATAGGGGCTACACCTTC.

The rearrangement links TRBV6-5 to TRBJ1-3; TRBD1 matches at 8 bases. The CDR3 extends over 16 amino acids. From germline, CDR1 is MNHEY and CDR2 SVGAGI. Germline trimming cut 3 bases from V and 3 bases from J; bases unmatched to any gene: 7. The CDR3 sequence is CASSYNTGTGGNTIYF. The CDR3 DNA sequence: TGTGCCAGCAGTTATAACACCGGGACAGGTGGAAACACCATATATTTT.

V and J are TRBV7-9 and TRBJ1-4; no definite D call. Germline loops: CDR1 SEHNR, CDR2 FQNEAQ (reference sequence). CDR3 length: 14 amino acids. V was clipped by 6 bases and J by 5 bases, with 13 bases between them. The CDR3 DNA reads TGTGCCAGCAGTTTCGAGTCCCTAAATGAAAAACTGTTTTTT. Residues: CASSFESLNEKLFF.

V usage is TRBV29-1 and J usage is TRBJ1-2; D perhaps matches TRBD1 (6 bases). The CDR3 has 13 residues. V shed 7 bases and J shed 8 bases, with 20 bases lying between them. Germline V lookup: CDR1 SQVTM, CDR2 ANQGSEA. The CDR3 spells CSGRGGELFGYTF. The CDR3 DNA reads as TGCAGCGGGAGGGGGGGCGAGCTCTTCGGCTACACCTTC. The whole variable domain, filled in from reference TRBV29-1 and TRBJ1-2, reads SAVISQKPSRDICQRGTSLTIQCQVDSQVTMMFWYRQQPGQSLTLIATANQGSEATYESGFVIDKFPISRPNLTFSTLTVSNMSPEDSSIYLCSGRGGELFGYTFGSGTRLTVV.

The J gene is TRBJ1-2, the V gene TRBV30; TRBD1 matches at 9 bases. Germline V gene lookup returns CDR1 GTSNPN and CDR2 SVGIG (reference sequence). The CDR3 covers 14 residues. The ends lost 1 base at V and 5 bases at J; junction bases unmatched: 5. The CDR3 DNA reads TGTGCCTGGAGTGCGGGACAGGGAGGGTATGGCTACACCTTC. It encodes CAWSAGQGGYGYTF.

This chain links TRBV6-5 with TRBJ1-1; perhaps TRBD1 as D (6 bases). The CDR3 length is 15 residues. Per the germline V gene, CDR1 is MNHEY and CDR2 is SVGAGI. V lost 5 bases and J 1 base, leaving 14 bases between the germline ends. CDR3 loop: CASSPRGSWNTEAFF. In DNA form, the CDR3 reads TGTGCCAGCAGTCCGAGGGGGTCGTGGAACACTGAAGCTTTCTTT.

This chain connects TRBV25-1 to TRBJ2-5; weak D call: TRBD1 (5 bases). The ends were cut back, 6 bases at V and 1 base at J, with 9 bases in the middle. The CDR3 extends over 13 amino acids. Germline-derived CDR1 and CDR2 are MGHDK and SYGVNS. The CDR3 loop is CASSKGVQETQYF. The CDR3 nucleotides read TGTGCCAGCAGCAAAGGGGTCCAAGAGACCCAGTACTTC.

Note on this clone: Other DNA sequences of this sample code for an identical CDR3. This rearrangement joins TRBV7-2 to TRBJ1-1, with D possibly matching TRBD1 (5 bases). Germline-derived CDR1 and CDR2 are SGHTA and FQGNSA. The CDR3 is made up of 13 amino acids. V was clipped by 4 bases and J by 2 bases, with 8 bases between them. The CDR3, as DNA: TGTGCCAGCAGCTCCGGACATAACACTGAAGCTTTCTTT. Translation: CASSSGHNTEAFF.